This T cell receptor beta chain comes out of a study of monozygotic twins with inflammatory bowel disease. About this clonotype itself: Its antigen is currently unknown.

CDR3 length: 16 residues. Germline V gene sequence: CDR1 MNHEY, CDR2 SVGAGI. Each donor supplied about 2.5 ml of blood. Study-level points and caveats: The data gave no support to a single strong IBD-associated signal or clonotype.

TCRdb re-called the 5' RACE reads and gives one entry per CDR3 protein, without DNA. The repertoire table contains approximately 400,000 distinct CDR3 sequences. Source material: blood. The sequence was collected from a human donor with ulcerative colitis or Crohn's disease, or a healthy co-twin of an affected twin (not recorded which). This sequence joins TRBV6-5 and TRBJ1-1; there is no DNA to check the TCRdb D call of TRBD1. The CDR3 reads CASSYSSTGLNTEAFF.